A selection of T cell receptor beta chains follows, all from one sample in a study of cytomegalovirus exposure and HLA in healthy donors. Libraries were prepared by immunoSEQ multiplex PCR; TCRdb keeps only in-frame clonotypes and omits some of them. The sample has tens of thousands of clones; 45% to 65% are singletons. The specimen sequenced was PBMCs. All receptors come from a human donor in good health. The conserved cysteine and the conserved F or W are not part of the CDR3 here. Fields, in order: clone size, D gene, V gene, J gene, CDR3 protein. D genes are given only for firm matches. Size is stated for part of the rows, as once, few or many counts, or as a class when the clone is expanded.

clone_size: once; d_call: TRBD1; v_call: TRBV5-1; j_call: TRBJ1-1; cdr3_aa: ASSLGTGVNTEAF
clone_size: NA; d_call: TRBD1; v_call: TRBV4-3; j_call: TRBJ2-2; cdr3_aa: ASSHADRGTGELF
clone_size: NA; d_call: NA; v_call: TRBV6-4; j_call: TRBJ2-1; cdr3_aa: ASSERARAYNEQF
clone_size: NA; d_call: NA; v_call: TRBV30; j_call: TRBJ1-1; cdr3_aa: AFNSGSWAF
clone_size: NA; d_call: NA; v_call: TRBV7-2; j_call: TRBJ2-1; cdr3_aa: ASSLALANEQF
clone_size: few; d_call: TRBD1; v_call: TRBV4-2; j_call: TRBJ1-1; cdr3_aa: ASSQVPGQGLNTEAF
clone_size: NA; d_call: NA; v_call: TRBV7-2; j_call: TRBJ1-6; cdr3_aa: ASSLEGQEGSPLH
clone_size: NA; d_call: TRBD2; v_call: TRBV4-2; j_call: TRBJ2-3; cdr3_aa: ASSHPKAASGGPGWNTQY
clone_size: few; d_call: NA; v_call: TRBV7-3; j_call: TRBJ2-1; cdr3_aa: ASSLTENSYNEQF
clone_size: NA; d_call: NA; v_call: TRBV7-8; j_call: TRBJ2-5; cdr3_aa: ASSLDSSQETQY
clone_size: NA; d_call: TRBD1; v_call: TRBV30; j_call: TRBJ1-1; cdr3_aa: AWKLGGGTEAF
clone_size: NA; d_call: TRBD2; v_call: TRBV11-2; j_call: TRBJ2-2; cdr3_aa: ASSSSGGVNTGELF
clone_size: NA; d_call: NA; v_call: TRBV4-2; j_call: TRBJ1-1; cdr3_aa: ASSQEDGGAEAF
clone_size: NA; d_call: TRBD1; v_call: TRBV19; j_call: TRBJ2-4; cdr3_aa: ASSIVTGGLAKNIQY
clone_size: few; d_call: TRBD1; v_call: TRBV19; j_call: TRBJ1-1; cdr3_aa: ASKKIGTGNTEAF
clone_size: NA; d_call: NA; v_call: TRBV6-5; j_call: TRBJ1-4; cdr3_aa: ASSPAGEKLF
clone_size: NA; d_call: NA; v_call: TRBV29-1; j_call: TRBJ2-5; cdr3_aa: SVVGGAETQY
clone_size: few; d_call: NA; v_call: TRBV7-8; j_call: TRBJ1-5; cdr3_aa: ASSLADKIQPQH
clone_size: NA; d_call: NA; v_call: TRBV30; j_call: TRBJ2-2; cdr3_aa: AWREQLLAAKRTGELF
clone_size: NA; d_call: TRBD1; v_call: TRBV7-8; j_call: TRBJ2-7; cdr3_aa: ASSRDRGYEQY
clone_size: NA; d_call: NA; v_call: TRBV6-6; j_call: TRBJ1-2; cdr3_aa: AGSDGYGYT
clone_size: few; d_call: TRBD2; v_call: TRBV4-3; j_call: TRBJ2-1; cdr3_aa: ASSQAGTSGGNEQF
clone_size: few; d_call: NA; v_call: TRBV30; j_call: TRBJ2-1; cdr3_aa: AWMWGRGRNEQF
clone_size: NA; d_call: NA; v_call: TRBV6-1; j_call: TRBJ1-1; cdr3_aa: ASSGALRVTNTEAF
clone_size: NA; d_call: NA; v_call: TRBV6-6; j_call: TRBJ1-2; cdr3_aa: ASSYSSGFDYGYT
clone_size: NA; d_call: NA; v_call: TRBV19; j_call: TRBJ2-7; cdr3_aa: ASSKALRGGVYEQY
clone_size: NA; d_call: NA; v_call: TRBV25-1; j_call: TRBJ1-4; cdr3_aa: ASSEYRGATNEKLF
clone_size: few; d_call: NA; v_call: TRBV19; j_call: TRBJ1-2; cdr3_aa: ASSIPTGNYGYT
clone_size: NA; d_call: NA; v_call: TRBV28; j_call: TRBJ1-5; cdr3_aa: ASTSVAGVPSNQPQH
clone_size: NA; d_call: NA; v_call: TRBV7-6; j_call: TRBJ2-1; cdr3_aa: ASSLGSGGYYNEQF
clone_size: NA; d_call: TRBD1; v_call: TRBV27; j_call: TRBJ2-5; cdr3_aa: ASQSARGPEETQY
clone_size: few; d_call: NA; v_call: TRBV4-2; j_call: TRBJ1-5; cdr3_aa: ASSQDRLRDSNQPQH
clone_size: NA; d_call: NA; v_call: TRBV6-6; j_call: TRBJ1-2; cdr3_aa: ASRLWTEYAGYT
clone_size: NA; d_call: NA; v_call: TRBV9; j_call: TRBJ2-5; cdr3_aa: ASSTGGVVETQY
clone_size: few; d_call: TRBD2; v_call: TRBV5-1; j_call: TRBJ2-1; cdr3_aa: ASSPAGGSYNEQF
clone_size: NA; d_call: NA; v_call: TRBV11-2; j_call: TRBJ1-1; cdr3_aa: ASTPPGIWSEAF
clone_size: few; d_call: NA; v_call: TRBV6-5; j_call: TRBJ2-3; cdr3_aa: ASSLTDTDTQY
clone_size: few; d_call: NA; v_call: TRBV5-6; j_call: TRBJ1-2; cdr3_aa: ASSLFEYGYT
clone_size: NA; d_call: TRBD1; v_call: TRBV5-1; j_call: TRBJ1-4; cdr3_aa: ASSSGQGNEKLF
clone_size: medium-sized; d_call: NA; v_call: TRBV5-4; j_call: TRBJ2-6; cdr3_aa: ASSGQGSGANVLT
clone_size: few; d_call: NA; v_call: TRBV4-2; j_call: TRBJ2-7; cdr3_aa: ASSQREASTTASYEQY
clone_size: NA; d_call: NA; v_call: TRBV5-4; j_call: TRBJ2-2; cdr3_aa: AALGEGGTGELF
clone_size: NA; d_call: NA; v_call: TRBV2; j_call: TRBJ2-7; cdr3_aa: ASSEEAGNLFKQY
clone_size: few; d_call: TRBD1; v_call: TRBV7-2; j_call: TRBJ1-6; cdr3_aa: ASSILPGTGYSPLH
clone_size: NA; d_call: TRBD1; v_call: TRBV4-1; j_call: TRBJ2-7; cdr3_aa: ASSHHPGQARYEQY
clone_size: once; d_call: TRBD1; v_call: TRBV11-2; j_call: TRBJ1-3; cdr3_aa: ASSLDEGANGNAIY
clone_size: NA; d_call: NA; v_call: TRBV5-5; j_call: TRBJ1-1; cdr3_aa: ASSVHTPGDTEAF
clone_size: NA; d_call: NA; v_call: TRBV11-2; j_call: TRBJ2-1; cdr3_aa: ASSPRFYEQF